This T cell receptor (beta chain) is from a study of patients and donors after allogeneic stem cell transplantation. TCRdb used MiXCR to reprocess the RT-PCR reads, holding one entry per CDR3 protein. The table lists about a million distinct CDR3 sequences, roughly 18% of them singletons. The CDR3 covers 15 residues. The V gene lost 1 base and the J gene lost 0 bases, with 13 bases spanning the gap. Looked up from germline, CDR1 is DFQATT and CDR2 is SNEGSKA (reference sequence). The TCR sequence derives from a human donor who was either an allogeneic HSCT recipient or a stem cell or donor lymphocyte infusion donor (not recorded which). It is not recorded whose cells these are; they may come from a transplant donor. The source material was blood, either unsorted or a sorted T cell fraction (not recorded which). V and J are TRBV20-1 and TRBJ2-7; a possible D gene is TRBD1 (5 bases). Here the CDR3 DNA reads TGCAGTGCTAGAGGGATTTTACAGGTCTCCTACGAGCAGTACTTC. Protein: CSARGILQVSYEQYF.